A single sample gave rise to the 7 T cell receptor beta chains below, sequenced in a study of PD-1 blockade in mismatch repair-deficient tumors. Data came from immunoSEQ multiplex PCR; TCRdb stores just in-frame clones and leaves some out. The sample lists 55,000 to 85,000 clones, 78% occurring once. The specimen comprised peripheral blood, sampled 2 weeks after starting pembrolizumab. All receptors come from an adult with mismatch repair-deficient cancer.

This clone was observed a single time. V is TRBV2 and J is TRBJ2-1, with 11 positions matching TRBD2. The CDR3 covers 15 residues. V trimming: 4 bases; J trimming: 8 bases; junction bases outside the gene matches: 7. Germline V gives CDR1 SNHLY, CDR2 FYNNEI. CDR3 nucleotides: TGTGCCAGCAGTGTAGCCGGGACTAGCGGAGATGAGCAGTTCTTC. Translated: CASSVAGTSGDEQFF.

Regarding this clone: The sample holds other DNA sequences that translate to the same CDR3. The chain carries TRBV28 and TRBJ1-2; weak D call: TRBD1 (5 bases). This CDR3 is built from 12 residues. The V gene's germline CDR1 is MDHEN and CDR2 SYDVKM. Trimming took off 6 bases at V and 2 bases at J, with 7 bases between the two ends. The CDR3 reads CASSRQNYGYTF. The CDR3 DNA is TGTGCCAGCAGCCGACAGAACTATGGCTACACCTTC.

This clone was counted only a few times. The CDR3 spells CASSFSGQGAPEAFF. CDR3 coding DNA: TGCGCCAGCAGCTTTAGCGGACAGGGGGCCCCTGAAGCTTTCTTT. The rearrangement joins TRBV5-1 to TRBJ1-1; 11 bases fit TRBD1. V dropped 2 bases and J dropped 6; count of bases not matched to a gene: 6. This CDR3 spans 15 amino acids. CDR1 SGHRS and CDR2 YFSETQ come from the germline V gene.

This clone has a handful of counts. Distinct nucleotide sequences in the sample also encode this CDR3. This chain connects TRBV19 to TRBJ2-1; no clear D gene. Germline V CDR1 and CDR2: LNHDA, SQIVND (reference sequence). The CDR3 runs to 14 residues. Trimming left V 2 bases short and J 0 bases short, with 5 bases between. The CDR3 DNA reads TGTGCCAGTAGTATACAGAGCTCCTACAATGAGCAGTTCTTC. Amino acid sequence: CASSIQSSYNEQFF.

The table lists this clone with a count of one. This rearrangement joins TRBV9 to TRBJ2-3; possible D gene TRBD2, 6 bases. Per the germline V gene, CDR1 is SGDLS and CDR2 is YYNGEE. This CDR3 spans 16 amino acids. Trimming removed 4 bases from V and 2 bases from J, with 17 bases in between. CDR3 in amino acids: CASSRMTSSNTDTQYF. The CDR3 DNA is TGTGCCAGCAGCCGTATGACTAGTAGTAACACAGATACGCAGTATTTT.

This clone was seen a few times. As DNA, the CDR3 is TGTGCCAGCAGTCGTGGACAACACGCCAGCTATGGCTACACCTTC. Its protein product is CASSRGQHASYGYTF. This chain uses TRBV6-5 with TRBJ1-2; possibly TRBD1 for D (5 bases). Trimming removed 5 bases from V and 4 bases from J, with 17 bases in between. The CDR3 contains 15 residues. CDR1 MNHEY and CDR2 SVGAGI come from the germline V gene.

V usage is TRBV2 and J usage is TRBJ2-6; maybe TRBD2 (6 bases). CDR1 and CDR2 (germline): SNHLY, FYNNEI. This CDR3 region has 15 residues. Trimming shortened V by 8 bases and J by 0 bases, and 11 bases separated the two germline ends. CDR3 coding DNA: TGTGCCAGCGAGCCTAGCGCCTCTGGGGCCAACGTCCTGACTTTC. Its translation is CASEPSASGANVLTF.